A single sample is the source of the 14 T cell receptor beta chains below, sequenced in a study of blood T cell repertoires in COVID-19. Profiling relied on immunoSEQ multiplex PCR, and the TCRdb table lists in-frame clones only, not all of them. This sample carries some 490,000 clones, around nine tenths of them seen once, and the ten largest clones take just over 8%. What was sequenced was PBMCs or T cells enriched from blood (not recorded which). The receptors were gathered from a woman aged 55-69 years who had recovered from COVID-19.

This clone appeared a few times. The CDR3 DNA follows: TGTGCCAGCAGTTACCTTTATGACGGGAATGTCGCTTTCTTT. Translation: CASSYLYDGNVAFF. This sequence joins TRBV6-8 and TRBJ1-1, with D uncertain. Trimming cost V 2 bases and J 11 bases, with 18 bases left between them. The CDR3 loop spans 14 amino acids. CDR1 is MNHGY and CDR2 is SAAAGT in the germline V gene.

This clone was counted a single time. CDR3 coding DNA: TGCAGCGTTGACCAAGGACAGGTAAACACTGAAGCTTTCTTT. Translation gives CSVDQGQVNTEAFF. The V gene is TRBV29-1, the J gene TRBJ1-1, with TRBD1 matching over 7 bases. From germline, CDR1 is SQVTM and CDR2 ANQGSEA. Trimming took 3 bases from V and 2 from J; bases not matched to a gene: 6. The CDR3 is made up of 14 amino acids.

CDR3 bases: TGTGCCAGCACAGGGGAGGGCTACGAGCAGTACGTC. Protein sequence: CASTGEGYEQYV. This chain connects TRBV6-5 to TRBJ2-7; the D gene is possibly TRBD2 (7 bases). The CDR3 covers 12 residues. Germline V gene data show CDR1 as MNHEY and CDR2 as SVGAGI. Trimming stripped 7 bases from V and 3 bases from J, with 10 bases between.

The CDR3 here is CASSLRGPVTEAFF. For the CDR3, the DNA is TGTGCCAGCAGTTTGAGGGGGCCCGTCACTGAAGCTTTCTTT. The chain links TRBV6-5 to TRBJ1-1, with TRBD1 identical over 7 bases. Germline V CDR1 and CDR2: MNHEY, SVGAGI. Trimming removed 4 bases from V and 4 bases from J; junction bases left unmatched: 6. This CDR3 is built from 14 residues.

The chain employs TRBV7-8 and TRBJ2-3, with 7 bases that match TRBD1. CDR3 length: 15 residues. Looked up from germline, CDR1 is SGHVS and CDR2 is FQNEAQ. V lost 3 bases, J lost 2 bases, and 5 bases stayed unmatched. CDR3 in amino acids: CASSFTGVITDTQYF. CDR3 nucleotide sequence: TGTGCCAGCAGCTTCACAGGGGTAATCACAGATACGCAGTATTTT.

The chain is built from TRBV4-2 and TRBJ2-2; 13 bases line up with TRBD2. Losses at the gene ends were 1 base for V and 5 bases for J; bases not matched to a gene: 4. The CDR3 totals 17 residues. The germline V gene has CDR1 LGHNA and CDR2 YNFKEQ. The CDR3 loop reads CASSQGLAGGGTGELFF. The CDR3 DNA reads TGTGCCAGCAGCCAAGGACTAGCGGGGGGAGGTACCGGGGAGCTGTTTTTT.

This clone appeared once. This chain joins TRBV11-2 and TRBJ2-7, with D maybe TRBD1 (6 bases). Germline V CDR1 and CDR2: SGHAT, FQNNGV. The CDR3 loop spans 12 amino acids. V lost 4 bases to trimming and J lost 2 bases, with 6 bases between them. CDR3 region: CASSSGAYEQYF. CDR3 sequence (DNA): TGTGCCAGCAGCTCAGGGGCCTACGAGCAGTACTTC.

CDR3 bases: TGCGCCAGCAGCCAATACACGTCGGGCGGACAGGGGTTAAAGGCTTACGAGCAGTACTTC. It translates to CASSQYTSGGQGLKAYEQYF. The gene calls are TRBV4-1 and TRBJ2-7; 9 positions match TRBD1. The CDR3 extends over 20 amino acids. The V segment lost 2 bases and the J segment 4 bases; nucleotides outside the gene matches: 21. Germline CDR1 and CDR2: MGHRA and YSYEKL.

The rearrangement uses TRBV25-1 and TRBJ1-4; possible D gene TRBD1, 5 bases. Trimming removed 6 bases at V and 8 bases at J, with 10 bases between. Per germline, CDR1 MGHDK and CDR2 SYGVNS. The CDR3 length is 12 residues. CDR3 DNA sequence: TGTGCCAGCAGGGGGGGGAAGGAAAAACTGTTTTTT. It specifies CASRGGKEKLFF.

For this clone: Other DNA sequences from this sample encode an identical CDR3 as well. V is TRBV29-1 and J is TRBJ1-2; tentative D call: TRBD1 (6 bases). The CDR3 has 12 residues. Germline V gene lookup returns CDR1 SQVTM and CDR2 ANQGSEA. Trimming shortened V by 3 bases and J by 4 bases, and 9 bases separated the two germline ends. The CDR3, as DNA: TGCAGCGTTGAGAGGGGGGGCTATGGCTACACCTTC. Amino acid sequence: CSVERGGYGYTF.

The rearrangement joins TRBV5-1 to TRBJ1-1; 10 bases align to TRBD1. The trim removed 0 bases at V and 5 bases at J, leaving 1 base unmatched. Germline CDR1 SGHRS, CDR2 YFSETQ. The CDR3 is 14 residues long. The CDR3 loop reads CASSLGQGATEAFF. The CDR3 nucleotides are TGCGCCAGCAGCTTGGGACAGGGGGCAACTGAAGCTTTCTTT.

CDR3 residues: CASSQTGGNTEAFF. Here the CDR3 DNA reads TGCGCCAGCAGTCAGACAGGTGGGAACACTGAAGCTTTCTTT. This rearrangement joins TRBV5-1 to TRBJ1-1, with a weak D call TRBD1 (6 bases). This CDR3 is 14 amino acids long. Per germline, CDR1 SGHRS and CDR2 YFSETQ. Trimming shortened V by 5 bases and J by 1 base, and 12 bases separated the two germline ends.

The chain combines TRBV10-2 with TRBJ1-5; weak D call: TRBD1 (5 bases). The CDR3 totals 12 residues. The germline gives CDR1 WSHSY, CDR2 SAAADI. The V and J ends lost 5 bases and 7 bases respectively, with 9 bases between them. The CDR3 reads CASSPGKQPQHF. For the CDR3, the DNA is TGCGCCAGCAGTCCAGGGAAACAGCCCCAGCATTTT.

The gene calls are TRBV7-9 and TRBJ1-1; D may be TRBD1 (5 bases). The CDR3 is made up of 17 amino acids. V was shortened by 5 bases and J by 4 bases, with 23 bases between the two germline ends. The germline CDR1 and CDR2 sequences are SEHNR and FQNEAQ (reference sequence). The CDR3 spells CASSGGKNRRECTEAFF. The CDR3 DNA reads as TGTGCCAGCAGCGGTGGTAAAAACAGGAGAGAATGCACTGAAGCTTTCTTT.